The present TCR beta chain was sequenced within a study of blood T cell repertoires in COVID-19. Whole-study context: The samples span acute and convalescent COVID-19 from the United States, Italy and Spain.

Those enrolled, adults aged roughly 18 to 95 years, came from 20 to 25 US areas. Participants classified as exposed had met a COVID-19 case within 2 weeks before study entry. The CDR3 totals 14 residues. Trimming removed 0 bases at V and 5 bases at J, with 11 bases between. CDR1 and CDR2 from the germline V gene are SGHRS and YFSETQ. Original analysis: Estimation of nucleated cell counts relied on the amplification of reference gene primers. Profiled with immunoSEQ multiplex PCR; TCRdb holds only in-frame clones, not every one. The DNA was the basis for D and trimming; V, J and clone size are from that table. Among about 270,000 clones listed, more than 85% were seen once.

The chain employs TRBV5-1 and TRBJ2-5, with a tentative D call TRBD1 (6 bases). The sample consisted of PBMCs or T cells enriched from blood (not recorded which). The receptor comes from a man aged 40-55 years who had been exposed to COVID-19. CDR3 nucleotides: TGCGCCAGCAGCTTGGCGCCAGGGGTTGAGACCCAGTACTTC. Its protein is CASSLAPGVETQYF.